These 17 T cell receptor beta chains originate from one sample sequenced in a study of blood T cell repertoires in COVID-19. Profiling relied on immunoSEQ multiplex PCR, and the TCRdb table lists in-frame clones only, not all of them. The top ten clones hold roughly 2.5% of a sample with around 15,000 clones, about 91% of them seen once. The sequenced material came from peripheral blood. These receptors were collected from a human donor in a cohort sampled during active COVID-19.

The chain carries TRBV9 and TRBJ2-6; D unresolved. The V end was cut by 0 bases, the J end by 2 bases, with 9 bases between. CDR1 and CDR2 from the germline V gene are SGDLS and YYNGEE. This CDR3 spans 16 amino acids. The DNA of the CDR3 is TGTGCCAGCAGCGTAGGAACTCAGGCTGGGGCCAACGTCCTGACTTTC. Translated: CASSVGTQAGANVLTF.

The genes are TRBV19 and TRBJ1-3; no reliable D call. Germline V gene data show CDR1 as LNHDA and CDR2 as SQIVND (reference sequence). V lost 5 bases and J lost 2, with 7 bases in between. This CDR3 spans 13 amino acids. The CDR3, as DNA: TGTGCCAGTAGTGAGGTCCCTGGAAACACCATATATTTT. Its translation: CASSEVPGNTIYF. Full variable domain (rest looked up from reference TRBV19 and TRBJ1-3): DGGITQSPKYLFRKEGQNVTLSCEQNLNHDAMYWYRQDPGQGLRLIYYSQIVNDFQKGDIAEGYSVSREKKESFPLTVTSAQKNPTAFYLCASSEVPGNTIYFGEGSWLTVV.

J is TRBJ2-7 and V is TRBV4-2; 8 bases are shared with TRBD2. The CDR3 is 16 residues long. The V segment lost 5 bases and the J segment 5 bases; nucleotides outside the gene matches: 14. Germline CDR1 LGHNA, CDR2 YNFKEQ. CDR3 in DNA: TGTGCCAGCAGCTTCCTCGGTAGTAGCGGGGCCCACGAGCAGTACTTC. This encodes CASSFLGSSGAHEQYF.

V is TRBV27 and J is TRBJ2-7, with 8 nucleotides matching TRBD1. Germline CDR1 reads MNHEY; CDR2 reads SMNVEV (reference sequence). The junction had 16 bases not matched to a gene; V was cut back by 9 bases and J by 6 bases. This CDR3 is built from 15 residues. This CDR3 reads CASQTGAILTSEQYF. In DNA form, the CDR3 reads TGTGCCAGTCAGACAGGGGCCATCTTGACGTCCGAGCAGTACTTC.

The V and J genes are TRBV6-5 and TRBJ1-1; D unresolved. CDR1 MNHEY and CDR2 SVGAGI come from the germline V gene. The CDR3 is 11 residues long. V lost 2 bases and J 8 bases, leaving 6 bases between the germline ends. CDR3 in amino acids: CASSYAGEAFF. CDR3 DNA sequence: TGTGCCAGCAGTTACGCGGGGGAAGCTTTCTTT.

The V call is TRBV7-3, the J call TRBJ2-1, with 7 bases lining up with TRBD2. This CDR3 is built from 16 residues. The germline CDR1 and CDR2 sequences are SGHTA and FQGTGA. Trimming removed 5 bases from V and 4 bases from J; junction bases left unmatched: 11. For the CDR3, the DNA is TGTGCCAGCAGCAGGGCCCCGGGACTACATTACAATGAGCAGTTCTTC. As protein: CASSRAPGLHYNEQFF.

The chain joins TRBV3-1 (or the pseudogene TRBV3-2) to TRBJ1-1, with D unclear. V lost 4 bases and J lost 2, with 11 bases in between. This CDR3 has 14 residues. Germline V gene data show CDR1 as LGHDT and CDR2 as YNNKEL (reference sequence). The CDR3 coding sequence is TGTGCCAGCAGCCCAACGGGTTATAACACTGAAGCTTTCTTT. This translates into CASSPTGYNTEAFF.

The chain employs TRBV5-1 and TRBJ1-1, with D maybe TRBD1 (6 bases). Per germline, CDR1 SGHRS and CDR2 YFSETQ. The V and J ends lost 1 base and 5 bases respectively, with 9 bases between them. The CDR3 is made up of 13 amino acids. The CDR3 sequence is CASSLKRGTEAFF. In DNA, the CDR3 is TGCGCCAGCAGCTTGAAAAGGGGGACTGAAGCTTTCTTT.

The V and J genes are TRBV27 and TRBJ1-2, with TRBD1 matching over 10 bases. Unmatched junction bases numbered 7, after V lost 8 bases and J lost 4 bases. The CDR3 has 14 residues. Germline CDR1 reads MNHEY; CDR2 reads SMNVEV (reference sequence). As DNA, the CDR3 is TGTGCCAGCCGAGACAGGGGGCGGCTCTATGGCTACACCTTC. Its protein is CASRDRGRLYGYTF.

This clone appeared a single time. The rearrangement uses TRBV7-2 and TRBJ2-6; 9 positions agree with TRBD1. V trimming: 4 bases; J trimming: 1 base; junction bases outside the gene matches: 2. The CDR3 loop spans 16 amino acids. The V gene's germline CDR1 is SGHTA and CDR2 FQGNSA. DNA of the CDR3: TGTGCCAGCAGCTCCGGGACAGGGTCTGGGGCCAACGTCCTGACTTTC. It codes for CASSSGTGSGANVLTF.

The V call is TRBV5-1, the J call TRBJ1-2, with D tentatively TRBD1 (5 bases). The CDR3 has 15 residues. Germline assignment: CDR1 SGHRS and CDR2 YFSETQ. V was pared by 0 bases and J by 6 bases, with 15 bases between. CDR3 sequence reads: CASSLANGGIHGYTF. As DNA, the CDR3 is TGCGCCAGCAGCTTGGCCAACGGGGGTATTCATGGCTACACCTTC.

The chain employs TRBV11-2 and TRBJ2-3; 8 bases map to TRBD2. There are 14 residues in the CDR3. J lost 1 base, V lost 3 bases, and 0 bases had no gene match. Germline V CDR1 and CDR2: SGHAT, FQNNGV. This CDR3 reads CASSLTSGTDTQYF. CDR3 bases: TGTGCCAGCAGCTTGACTAGCGGCACAGATACGCAGTATTTT. Filled out from reference TRBV11-2 and TRBJ2-3, the complete variable domain reads EAGVAQSPRYKIIEKRQSVAFWCNPISGHATLYWYQQILGQGPKLLIQFQNNGVVDDSQLPKDRFSAERLKGVDSTLKIQPAKLEDSAVYLCASSLTSGTDTQYFGPGTRLTVL.

V is TRBV12-5 and J is TRBJ1-4; D not certain. This CDR3 comprises 13 residues. Germline V gene lookup returns CDR1 LGHNT and CDR2 FRNRAP. The V gene lost 6 bases and the J gene lost 4 bases, with 9 bases spanning the gap. As DNA, the CDR3 is TGTGCTAGTGGACGAGGGAATAATGAAAAACTGTTTTTT. This translates into CASGRGNNEKLFF.

The chain uses TRBV6-2 or TRBV6-3 and TRBJ1-2; TRBD1 is a possible D gene (6 bases). In germline, CDR1 is MNHEY, CDR2 SVGEGT. The CDR3 loop spans 16 amino acids. V was pared by 4 bases and J by 4 bases, with 19 bases between. The chain's CDR3 is CASSFTKTGDFYGYTF. The CDR3 DNA is TGTGCCAGCAGTTTCACGAAGACAGGAGATTTCTATGGCTACACCTTC.

V is TRBV28 and J is TRBJ1-2, with D hard to call. The CDR3 totals 11 residues. Trimming cost V 7 bases and J 6 bases, with 9 bases left between them. Germline values: CDR1 MDHEN, CDR2 SYDVKM. The DNA for the CDR3 is TGTGCCAGCAACGCGAGGGATGGCTACACCTTC. Amino acid sequence: CASNARDGYTF.

The chain links TRBV7-6 to TRBJ2-1; 9 bases line up with TRBD2. Trimming took 5 bases from V and 8 from J; bases not matched to a gene: 13. Germline CDR1 reads SGHVS; CDR2 reads FNYEAQ. This CDR3 spans 16 amino acids. The CDR3 protein is CASSQKGASGVDEQFF. The CDR3 DNA is TGTGCCAGCAGCCAGAAGGGGGCTAGCGGGGTGGATGAGCAGTTCTTC.

This chain joins TRBV27 and TRBJ1-3; D possibly corresponds to TRBD1 (6 bases). Germline V CDR1 and CDR2: MNHEY, SMNVEV (reference sequence). There are 19 residues in the CDR3. The ends were cut back, 3 bases at V and 0 bases at J, with 21 bases in the middle. The CDR3 loop is CASSLVYRGAQGSGNTIYF. DNA of the CDR3: TGTGCCAGCAGTTTGGTGTATCGGGGGGCGCAGGGCTCTGGAAACACCATATATTTT.